Shown below are 27 T cell receptor beta chains from a single sample sequenced in a study of T cells in Graves' hyperthyroidism and ophthalmopathy. Amplification of TCR beta CDR3 regions was performed using RNA transcripts as template. Using the HTBI primer set, a first-round RT-PCR was run on the TCR CDR3. TCRdb re-called the multiplex PCR reads with MiXCR, one entry per CDR3 protein. The sample lists around 500,000 distinct CDR3 sequences; about 16% were seen once. The specimen was blood. These receptors were taken from a woman aged 30 to 39 with Graves' ophthalmopathy.

The chain links TRBV29-1 to TRBJ2-4, with 7 nucleotides matching TRBD1. This CDR3 is 13 amino acids long. Unmatched junction bases numbered 8, after V lost 7 bases and J lost 5 bases. In germline, CDR1 is SQVTM, CDR2 ANQGSEA. In DNA, the CDR3 is TGCAGCGCCCGAGGACAGGCGGAAAACATTCAGTACTTC. Its protein product is CSARGQAENIQYF.

This clonotype has more than one count but fewer than ten. V usage is TRBV20-1 and J usage is TRBJ1-5, with D possibly being TRBD1 (6 bases). Germline loops: CDR1 DFQATT, CDR2 SNEGSKA (reference sequence). Between the trimmed V and J ends, which lost 3 bases and 9 bases, there was a span of 18 bases. This CDR3 contains 14 residues. DNA for the CDR3: TGCAGTGCTAGTACACAGGGACTTCGTCTGCCCCAGCATTTT. Protein sequence: CSASTQGLRLPQHF.

In its sample, this clonotype was seen many times. CDR3 amino acids: CASSSAPGQGYGYTF. The CDR3 DNA sequence: TGCGCCAGCAGCTCCGCCCCGGGACAGGGCTATGGCTACACCTTC. This chain links TRBV5-1 with TRBJ1-2; 9 nucleotides align to TRBD1. After removal of 3 bases from V and 4 bases from J, the junction contained 7 bases not matched to a gene. CDR3 length equals 15 residues. Germline V gives CDR1 SGHRS, CDR2 YFSETQ.

The table lists this clonotype with many counts. The CDR3 nucleotides are TGTGCCAGCAGCCAGAAGGCCGGGAATCAGCCCCAGCATTTT. Its protein product is CASSQKAGNQPQHF. The rearrangement uses TRBV12-3 or TRBV12-4 and TRBJ1-5; D unclear. The CDR3 sequence is 14 residues long. Between the trimmed V and J ends, which lost 6 bases and 4 bases, there was a span of 13 bases.

This clonotype has at least ten counts. The CDR3 nucleotides are TGTGCCAGCAGCCAAAGGACAGGGGGCATTAAGAACTATGGCTACACCTTC. It codes for CASSQRTGGIKNYGYTF. This chain connects TRBV7-6 to TRBJ1-2, with TRBD1 matching over 11 bases. This CDR3 has 17 residues. The V segment lost 5 bases and the J segment 2 bases; nucleotides outside the gene matches: 10. The germline gives CDR1 SGHVS, CDR2 FNYEAQ.

This clonotype has at least ten counts. V is TRBV30 and J is TRBJ2-4, with 12 bases lining up with TRBD1. The CDR3 spans 15 residues. Germline CDR1 GTSNPN, CDR2 SVGIG (reference sequence). Losses at the gene ends were 2 bases for V and 5 bases for J; bases not matched to a gene: 4. Written as DNA, the CDR3 is TGTGCCTGGAGTTTGGGACAGGGGGCACAAAACATTCAGTACTTC. Translating it yields CAWSLGQGAQNIQYF.

The chain is built from TRBV27 and TRBJ2-7, with 7 bases lining up with TRBD1. Germline V gene data show CDR1 as MNHEY and CDR2 as SMNVEV (reference sequence). The CDR3 consists of 14 residues. V dropped 7 bases and J dropped 3; count of bases not matched to a gene: 9. CDR3 DNA sequence: TGTGCCAGCAAGGGGGCGGGCAGTTTCTACGAGCAGTACTTC. Its translation is CASKGAGSFYEQYF.

This chain links TRBV5-1 with TRBJ2-4; 12 nucleotides align to TRBD1. CDR3 length equals 20 residues. After removal of 3 bases from V and 1 base from J, the junction contained 14 bases not matched to a gene. CDR1 is SGHRS, CDR2 YFSETQ, per germline. CDR3 in DNA: TGCGCCAGCAGCTGGGCATCCGGGACAGGGGGCCTGGCGGCCAAAAACATTCAGTACTTC. This codes for CASSWASGTGGLAAKNIQYF. Variable domain in full (rest from reference TRBV5-1 and TRBJ2-4): KAGVTQTPRYLIKTRGQQVTLSCSPISGHRSVSWYQQTPGQGLQFLFEYFSETQRNKGNFPGRFSGRQFSNSRSEMNVSTLELGDSALYLCASSWASGTGGLAAKNIQYFGAGTRLSVL.

This clonotype was detected ten times or more. The chain recombines TRBV5-1 with TRBJ1-3; unclear D gene. CDR1 is SGHRS, CDR2 YFSETQ, per germline. The CDR3 length is 16 residues. V lost 0 bases, J lost 0 bases, and 10 bases lay in between. The CDR3 coding sequence is TGCGCCAGCAGCTTGGGCGGACTGACCTCTGGAAACACCATATATTTT. This gives the protein CASSLGGLTSGNTIYF. Variable domain in full (rest from reference TRBV5-1 and TRBJ1-3): KAGVTQTPRYLIKTRGQQVTLSCSPISGHRSVSWYQQTPGQGLQFLFEYFSETQRNKGNFPGRFSGRQFSNSRSEMNVSTLELGDSALYLCASSLGGLTSGNTIYFGEGSWLTVV.

V gene TRBV6-2 or TRBV6-3 combines with J gene TRBJ2-3; D gene unclear. The germline V gene encodes CDR1 MNHEY and CDR2 SVGEGT. V lost 8 bases and J lost 0, with 21 bases in between. The CDR3 totals 17 residues. The CDR3 protein is CASGYSPRRISTDTQYF. CDR3 bases: TGTGCCAGCGGCTACTCCCCGAGGCGGATTAGCACAGATACGCAGTATTTT.

Comment on this clonotype: Given a much more abundant clone one base away, this may be a read error. V gene TRBV7-2 combines with J gene TRBJ2-5; weak D call: TRBD2 (6 bases). The CDR3 runs 15 residues. The germline gives CDR1 SGHTA, CDR2 FQGNSA. Written as DNA, the CDR3 is TGTGCCAGCGGCTTAGCGGTAGCGCTGGTGGGGACCCAGTACTTC. Its protein product is CASGLAVALVGTQYF.

This clonotype was detected many times. J is TRBJ2-2 and V is TRBV20-1; 14 bases agree with TRBD2. V shed 0 bases and J 7 bases; nucleotides not matched to a gene: 13. The CDR3 covers 19 residues. From germline, CDR1 is DFQATT and CDR2 SNEGSKA (reference sequence). CDR3 DNA sequence: TGCAGTGCTAGAGATACCCAATCGGGACTAGCGGGAGCGGACGGGGAGCTGTTTTTT. Residues: CSARDTQSGLAGADGELFF.

Comment on this clonotype: This may arise from a read error, as a much more abundant clone is one base away. This chain connects TRBV12-3 or TRBV12-4 to TRBJ2-7; 9 bases align to TRBD2. This CDR3 is built from 14 residues. The DNA for the CDR3 is TGTGCCGGCAGTTTAGAGCGGGGGGCCTACGAGCAGTACTTC. Encoded protein: CAGSLERGAYEQYF.

This clonotype was seen repeatedly, ten times or more. The chain recombines TRBV12-5 with TRBJ2-5; D could derive from TRBD1 or TRBD2 (5 bases each). V lost 5 bases and J lost 0, with 16 bases in between. This CDR3 has 16 amino acids. The germline gives CDR1 LGHNT, CDR2 FRNRAP. The CDR3 bases are TGTGCTAGTGGTAACGAGGGGTTAAGCTACCAAGAGACCCAGTACTTC. Protein sequence: CASGNEGLSYQETQYF.

This chain links TRBV27 with TRBJ2-7; 9 nucleotides align to TRBD2. CDR1 is MNHEY and CDR2 is SMNVEV in the germline V gene (reference sequence). The V and J ends lost 0 bases and 0 bases, in that order; junction bases with no gene match: 3. The CDR3 is 16 amino acids. The CDR3 DNA sequence: TGTGCCAGCAGTTTATCTCCGGGACTAGCCTCCTACGAGCAGTACTTC. Translation: CASSLSPGLASYEQYF.

The chain has TRBV20-1 and TRBJ2-7; 10 bases are a match to TRBD2. CDR1 DFQATT and CDR2 SNEGSKA come from the germline V gene (reference sequence). This CDR3 has 14 amino acids. V was clipped by 3 bases and J by 5 bases; unmatched bases: 7. CDR3 sequence reads: CSARIASGSHEQYF. The CDR3 DNA sequence: TGCAGTGCTAGGATCGCTAGCGGGAGCCACGAGCAGTACTTC.

A few counts support this clonotype. The rearrangement links TRBV20-1 to TRBJ2-3; 8 bases align to TRBD2. Trimming removed 3 bases from V and 0 bases from J; junction bases left unmatched: 11. CDR3 size: 17 residues. Looked up from germline, CDR1 is DFQATT and CDR2 is SNEGSKA (reference sequence). CDR3 residues: CSARESSGYKSTDTQYF. In DNA, the CDR3 is TGCAGTGCTAGGGAGTCTAGCGGGTACAAAAGCACAGATACGCAGTATTTT.

The gene calls are TRBV13 and TRBJ1-3; D not resolved. The CDR3 has 15 amino acids. In germline, CDR1 is PRHDT, CDR2 FYEKMQ (reference sequence). V lost 0 bases to trimming and J lost 0 bases, with 6 bases between them. The CDR3 DNA is TGTGCCAGCAGCTTAGGAGCTTACTCTGGAAACACCATATATTTT. It is translated as CASSLGAYSGNTIYF.

Concerning this clonotype itself: With a much larger clone just one base away, this may be a read error. The J gene is TRBJ2-7, the V gene TRBV28, with 9 nucleotides matching TRBD2. The CDR3 runs to 14 residues. Per germline, CDR1 MDHEN and CDR2 SYDVKM. DNA of the CDR3: TGTGCCTGCAGGCGCGGGAGGGCCTCTCACGAGCAGTACTTC. Translating it yields CACRRGRASHEQYF.

There are many counts of this clonotype. The rearrangement joins TRBV7-8 to TRBJ2-5, with 8 bases lining up with TRBD1. Looked up from germline, CDR1 is SGHVS and CDR2 is FQNEAQ. J lost 1 base, V lost 5 bases, and 9 bases had no gene match. The CDR3 totals 16 residues. The CDR3 spells CASSPIYTGGQETQYF. CDR3 nucleotides: TGTGCCAGCAGCCCAATCTACACAGGGGGCCAAGAGACCCAGTACTTC.

This clonotype came up many times. The chain has TRBV12-3 or TRBV12-4 and TRBJ2-1; 11 bases match TRBD2. This CDR3 contains 16 residues. Germline trimming cut 6 bases from V and 0 bases from J; bases unmatched to any gene: 4. The CDR3 region is CASSRSGRASYNEQFF. The CDR3, as DNA: TGTGCCAGCAGCCGTAGCGGGAGGGCCTCCTACAATGAGCAGTTCTTC.

This clonotype appeared many times. The rearrangement joins TRBV12-3 or TRBV12-4 to TRBJ2-7; 7 bases match TRBD2. The CDR3 totals 11 residues. V shed 4 bases and J 9 bases; nucleotides not matched to a gene: 3. The CDR3 DNA is TGTGCCAGCAGTTATGGGGGGGGGCAGTACTTC. Translation gives CASSYGGGQYF.

This chain joins TRBV7-8 and TRBJ2-3; D is unresolved. The CDR3 loop spans 16 amino acids. The V gene lost 0 bases and the J gene lost 2 bases, with 12 bases spanning the gap. CDR1 SGHVS and CDR2 FQNEAQ come from the germline V gene. The CDR3 DNA reads as TGTGCCAGCAGCTTAGCTGACCGCGCCTTCACAGATACGCAGTATTTT. Translation: CASSLADRAFTDTQYF.

This clonotype was detected ten times or more. The chain combines TRBV28 with TRBJ2-3, with 7 bases lining up with TRBD2. V lost 2 bases, J lost 4 bases, and 9 bases stayed unmatched. Germline V gene lookup returns CDR1 MDHEN and CDR2 SYDVKM. The CDR3 runs 16 residues. The CDR3 nucleotides are TGTGCCAGCAGTTTACATGCGGGAGCAGCGGCAGATACGCAGTATTTT. This translates into CASSLHAGAAADTQYF.

This clonotype came up a few times. The chain uses TRBV10-3 and TRBJ2-7; D is unresolved. The CDR3 is 15 amino acids. V lost 0 bases to trimming and J lost 1 base, with 10 bases between them. Germline CDR1 ENHRY, CDR2 SYGVKD. The CDR3 coding sequence is TGTGCCATCAGTGAGTCGGCACCGTATTCCTACGAGCAGTACTTC. This sequence encodes CAISESAPYSYEQYF.

Many counts were recorded for this clonotype. V gene TRBV12-3 or TRBV12-4 combines with J gene TRBJ2-2; 8 nucleotides match TRBD1. The length of the CDR3 is 14 residues. V lost 5 bases to trimming and J lost 7 bases; unmatched junction nucleotides: 6. CDR3 in amino acids: CASSTTGVVGELFF. CDR3 sequence (DNA): TGTGCCAGCAGTACGACAGGGGTCGTCGGGGAGCTGTTTTTT.

This clonotype was observed at least ten times. This chain links TRBV5-1 with TRBJ2-7; 8 nucleotides agree with TRBD1. This CDR3 is built from 15 residues. Germline CDR1 and CDR2: SGHRS and YFSETQ. V was pared by 1 base and J by 7 bases, with 10 bases of the junction left unmatched. This CDR3 is CASSLFETGVREQYF. CDR3 bases: TGCGCCAGCAGCTTGTTCGAGACAGGGGTTAGGGAGCAGTACTTC.